This TCR beta chain was recorded in a study of T cells in localized non-small cell lung cancer. Overall study results and limits: Uninvolved adjacent lung, not tumor, had the highest T cell clonality.

Points on this clone: Its antigen remains unknown.

CDR1 MDHEN and CDR2 SYDVKM come from the germline V gene. The length of the CDR3 is 16 residues. Losses at the gene ends were 6 bases for V and 4 bases for J; bases not matched to a gene: 10. The data were produced by immunoSEQ multiplex PCR, yet TCRdb's version contains in-frame clones alone and is incomplete. The sample shows 100,000 to 150,000 clones, more than 70% of them seen only once. This TCR was sampled from a female donor at least 60 years old with stage I lung adenocarcinoma. The J gene is TRBJ2-5, the V gene TRBV28; TRBD1 aligns across 11 bases. Sequenced material: peripheral blood, taken before any cancer treatment. The CDR3 here is CASRQLGQGGAETQYF. CDR3 coding DNA: TGTGCCAGCAGGCAGTTGGGACAGGGGGGGGCAGAGACCCAGTACTTC.